This TCR beta chain was recorded in a study of PD-1 blockade in classical Hodgkin lymphoma. In the study overall: Patients were treated with nivolumab at 3 mg/kg, and this was given intravenously every 2 weeks.

Study-wide findings and caveats: Complete responders possessed baseline diversity comparable to newly diagnosed patients.

On this clone itself: Its antigen is undetermined.

Produced via immunoSEQ multiplex PCR; TCRdb's table is partial and in-frame only. The sample consists of over 10,000 clones, about four fifths of them appearing once. All patients relapsed after autologous stem cell transplantation, and brentuximab vedotin exposure varied. The patients, who had relapsed/refractory classical Hodgkin lymphoma, achieved best responses of complete response, partial response or progressive disease. Trimming removed 7 bases at V and 7 bases at J, with 19 bases between. Germline V gene data show CDR1 as LNHDA and CDR2 as SQIVND (reference sequence). This CDR3 contains 15 residues.

The TCR originated in a human donor with classical Hodgkin lymphoma. The specimen comprised peripheral blood mononuclear cells (PBMCs), sampled at baseline. The chain has TRBV19 and TRBJ1-4; TRBD1 is a possible D gene (6 bases). DNA of the CDR3: TGTGCCAGTATGCAGGAAGGGGGACGAGGTGAAAAACTGTTTTTT. Translation gives CASMQEGGRGEKLFF.